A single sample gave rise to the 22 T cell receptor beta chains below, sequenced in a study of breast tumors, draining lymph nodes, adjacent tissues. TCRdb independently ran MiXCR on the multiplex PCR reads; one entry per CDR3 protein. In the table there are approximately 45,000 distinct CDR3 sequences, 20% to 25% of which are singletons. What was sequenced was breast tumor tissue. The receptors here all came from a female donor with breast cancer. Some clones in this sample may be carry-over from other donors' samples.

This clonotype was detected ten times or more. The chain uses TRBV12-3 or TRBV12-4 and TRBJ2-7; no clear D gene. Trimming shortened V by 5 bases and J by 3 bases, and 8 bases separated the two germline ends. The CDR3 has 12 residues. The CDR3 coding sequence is TGTGCCAGCAGTCCCAAGTTCTACGAGCAGTACTTC. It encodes CASSPKFYEQYF.

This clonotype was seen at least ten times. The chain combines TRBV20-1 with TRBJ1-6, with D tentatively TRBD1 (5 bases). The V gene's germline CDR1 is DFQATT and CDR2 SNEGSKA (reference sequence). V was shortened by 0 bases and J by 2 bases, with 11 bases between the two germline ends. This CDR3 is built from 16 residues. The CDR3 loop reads CSARDSGKTYNSPLHF. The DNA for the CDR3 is TGCAGTGCTAGAGATTCAGGGAAGACCTATAATTCACCCCTCCACTTT.

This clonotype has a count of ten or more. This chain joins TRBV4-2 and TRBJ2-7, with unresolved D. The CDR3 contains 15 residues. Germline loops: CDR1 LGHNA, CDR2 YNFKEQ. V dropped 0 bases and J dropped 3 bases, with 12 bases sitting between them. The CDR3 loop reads CASSQEGQKSYEQYF. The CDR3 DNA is TGTGCCAGCAGCCAAGAGGGTCAGAAGAGCTACGAGCAGTACTTC.

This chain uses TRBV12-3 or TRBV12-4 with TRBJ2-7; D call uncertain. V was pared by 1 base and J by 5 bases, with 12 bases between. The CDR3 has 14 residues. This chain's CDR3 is CASSLGGSLDEQYF. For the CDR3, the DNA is TGTGCCAGCAGTTTAGGAGGCAGTCTAGACGAGCAGTACTTC.

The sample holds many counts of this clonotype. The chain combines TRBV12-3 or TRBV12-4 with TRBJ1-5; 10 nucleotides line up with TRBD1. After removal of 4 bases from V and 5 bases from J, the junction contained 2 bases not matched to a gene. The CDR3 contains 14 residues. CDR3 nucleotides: TGTGCCAGCAGTTCGACAGGGGGCTATCAGCCCCAGCATTTT. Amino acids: CASSSTGGYQPQHF.

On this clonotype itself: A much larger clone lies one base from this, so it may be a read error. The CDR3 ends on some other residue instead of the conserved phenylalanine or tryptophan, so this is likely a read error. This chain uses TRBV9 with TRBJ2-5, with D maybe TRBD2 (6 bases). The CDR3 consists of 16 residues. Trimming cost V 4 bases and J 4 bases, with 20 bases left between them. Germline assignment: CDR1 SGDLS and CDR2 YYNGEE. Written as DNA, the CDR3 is TGTGCCAGCAGCCCCTCGACTAGAATGTCGCGAGAGACCCAGTACTCC. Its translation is CASSPSTRMSRETQYS.

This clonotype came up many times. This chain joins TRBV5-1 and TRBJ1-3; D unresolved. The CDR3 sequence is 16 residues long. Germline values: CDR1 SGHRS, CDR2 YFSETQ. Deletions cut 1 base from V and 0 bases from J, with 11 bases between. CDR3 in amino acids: CASSLQATSSGNTIYF. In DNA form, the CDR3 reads TGCGCCAGCAGCTTGCAGGCGACCTCCTCTGGAAACACCATATATTTT.

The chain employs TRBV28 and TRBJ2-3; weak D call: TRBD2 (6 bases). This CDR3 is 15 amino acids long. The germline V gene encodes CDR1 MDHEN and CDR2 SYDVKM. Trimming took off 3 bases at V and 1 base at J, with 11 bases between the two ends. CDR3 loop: CASSFGGLGTDTQYF. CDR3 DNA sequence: TGTGCCAGCAGTTTTGGGGGGTTGGGCACAGATACGCAGTATTTT.

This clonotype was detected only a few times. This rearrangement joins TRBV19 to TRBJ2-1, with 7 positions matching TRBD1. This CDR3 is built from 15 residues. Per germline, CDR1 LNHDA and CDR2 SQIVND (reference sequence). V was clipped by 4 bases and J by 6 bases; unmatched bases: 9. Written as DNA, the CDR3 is TGTGCCAGTAGTACCAGACAGGGCTTTGGCAATGAGCAGTTCTTC. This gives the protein CASSTRQGFGNEQFF.

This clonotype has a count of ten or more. The CDR3 here is CASSQDGGAGANVLTF. The CDR3 DNA is TGTGCCAGCAGCCAAGATGGAGGGGCTGGGGCCAACGTCCTGACTTTC. The chain employs TRBV4-2 and TRBJ2-6; possible D gene TRBD2, 6 bases. The V end was cut by 0 bases, the J end by 2 bases, with 8 bases between. The CDR3 is 16 residues long. Looked up from germline, CDR1 is LGHNA and CDR2 is YNFKEQ.

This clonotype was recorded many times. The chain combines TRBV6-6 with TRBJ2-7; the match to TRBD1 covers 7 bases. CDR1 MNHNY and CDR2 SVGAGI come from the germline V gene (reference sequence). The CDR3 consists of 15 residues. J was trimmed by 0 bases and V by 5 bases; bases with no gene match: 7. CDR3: CASSTGTEVSYEQYF. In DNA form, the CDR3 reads TGTGCCAGCAGTACCGGGACAGAGGTCTCCTACGAGCAGTACTTC.

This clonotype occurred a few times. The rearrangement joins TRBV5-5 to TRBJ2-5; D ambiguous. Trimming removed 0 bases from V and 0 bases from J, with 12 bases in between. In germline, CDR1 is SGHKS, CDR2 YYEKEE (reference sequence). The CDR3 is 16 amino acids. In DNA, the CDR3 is TGTGCCAGCAGCTTGGGGGCAGGCGGTTACCAAGAGACCCAGTACTTC. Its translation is CASSLGAGGYQETQYF.

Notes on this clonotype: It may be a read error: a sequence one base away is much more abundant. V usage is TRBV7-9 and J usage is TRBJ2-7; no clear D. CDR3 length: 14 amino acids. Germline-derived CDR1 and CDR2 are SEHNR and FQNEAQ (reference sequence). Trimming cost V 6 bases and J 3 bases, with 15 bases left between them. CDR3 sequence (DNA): TGTGCCAGCAGTGAAAAAATAGGACGCTACGAGCAGTACTTC. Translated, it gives CASSEKIGRYEQYF.

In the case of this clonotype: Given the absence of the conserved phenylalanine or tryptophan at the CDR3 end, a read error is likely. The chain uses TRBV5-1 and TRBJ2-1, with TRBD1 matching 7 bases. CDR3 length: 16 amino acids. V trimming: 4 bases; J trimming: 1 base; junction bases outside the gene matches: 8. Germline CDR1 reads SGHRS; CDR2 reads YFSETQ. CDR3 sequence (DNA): TGCGCCAGCAGCGCCACAGGGGTTGAGTCCTACAATGAGCAGTTCCTC. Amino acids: CASSATGVESYNEQFL.

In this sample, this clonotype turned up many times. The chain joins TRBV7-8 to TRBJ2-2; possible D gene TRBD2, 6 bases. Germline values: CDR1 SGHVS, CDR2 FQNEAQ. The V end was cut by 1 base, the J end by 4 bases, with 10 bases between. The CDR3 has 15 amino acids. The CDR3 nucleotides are TGTGCCAGCAGCTTAGTGGGGGAGGTCACCGGGGAGCTGTTTTTT. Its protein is CASSLVGEVTGELFF. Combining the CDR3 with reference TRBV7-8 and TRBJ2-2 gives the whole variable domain GAGVSQSPRYKVAKRGQDVALRCDPISGHVSLFWYQQALGQGPEFLTYFQNEAQLDKSGLPSDRFFAERPEGSVSTLKIQRTQQEDSAVYLCASSLVGEVTGELFFGEGSRLTVL.

CDR3 coding DNA: TGTGCCAGCAGCCAAAAGGAGACCCAGTACTTC. This sequence encodes CASSQKETQYF. The chain carries TRBV14 and TRBJ2-5; D is ambiguous. With 2 bases removed from V and 5 bases from J, the gap between germline ends came to 3 bases. The germline CDR1 and CDR2 sequences are SGHDN and FVKESK. The CDR3 extends over 11 amino acids.

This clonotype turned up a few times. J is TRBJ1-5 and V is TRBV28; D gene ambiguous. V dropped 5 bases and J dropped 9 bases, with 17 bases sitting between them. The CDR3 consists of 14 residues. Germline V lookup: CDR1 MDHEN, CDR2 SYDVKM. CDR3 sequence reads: CASSPGGGSSPQHF. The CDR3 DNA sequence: TGTGCCAGCAGTCCAGGCGGTGGGTCGTCGCCCCAGCATTTT.

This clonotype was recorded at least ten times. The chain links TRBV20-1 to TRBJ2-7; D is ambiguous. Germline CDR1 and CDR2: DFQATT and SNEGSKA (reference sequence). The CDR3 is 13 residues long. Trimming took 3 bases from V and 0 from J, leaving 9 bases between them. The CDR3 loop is CSASQSSSYEQYF. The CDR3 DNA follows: TGCAGTGCTAGCCAGTCCAGCTCCTACGAGCAGTACTTC.

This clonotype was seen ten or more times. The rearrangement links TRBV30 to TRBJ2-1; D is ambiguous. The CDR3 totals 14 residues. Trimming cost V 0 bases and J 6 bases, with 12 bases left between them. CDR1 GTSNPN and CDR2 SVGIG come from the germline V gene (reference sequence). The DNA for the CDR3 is TGTGCCTGGAGTGTACAAGCCGGCGGCAATGAGCAGTTCTTC. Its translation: CAWSVQAGGNEQFF.

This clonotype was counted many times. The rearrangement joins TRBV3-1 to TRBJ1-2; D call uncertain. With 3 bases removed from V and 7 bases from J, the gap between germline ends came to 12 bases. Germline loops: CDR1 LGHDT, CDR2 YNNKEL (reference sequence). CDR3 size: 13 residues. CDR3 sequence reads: CASSQGPEGGYTF. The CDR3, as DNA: TGTGCCAGCAGCCAGGGCCCCGAGGGTGGCTACACCTTC.

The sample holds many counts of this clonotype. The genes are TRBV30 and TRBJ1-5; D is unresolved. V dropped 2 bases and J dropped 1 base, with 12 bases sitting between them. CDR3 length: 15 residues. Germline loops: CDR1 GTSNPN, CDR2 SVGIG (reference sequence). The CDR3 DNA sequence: TGTGCCTGGAGTCCCCGGACTTCCAGCAATCAGCCCCAGCATTTT. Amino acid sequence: CAWSPRTSSNQPQHF. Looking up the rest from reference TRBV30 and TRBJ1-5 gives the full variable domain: SQTIHQWPATLVQPVGSPLSLECTVEGTSNPNLYWYRQAAGRGLQLLFYSVGIGQISSEVPQNLSASRPQDRQFILSSKKLLLSDSGFYLCAWSPRTSSNQPQHFGDGTRLSIL.

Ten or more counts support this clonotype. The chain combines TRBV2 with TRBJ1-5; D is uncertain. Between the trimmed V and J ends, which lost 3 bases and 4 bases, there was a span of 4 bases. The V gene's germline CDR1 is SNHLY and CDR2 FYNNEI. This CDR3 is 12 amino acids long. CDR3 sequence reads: CASSDSNQPQHF. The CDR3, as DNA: TGTGCCAGCAGTGACAGTAATCAGCCCCAGCATTTT.